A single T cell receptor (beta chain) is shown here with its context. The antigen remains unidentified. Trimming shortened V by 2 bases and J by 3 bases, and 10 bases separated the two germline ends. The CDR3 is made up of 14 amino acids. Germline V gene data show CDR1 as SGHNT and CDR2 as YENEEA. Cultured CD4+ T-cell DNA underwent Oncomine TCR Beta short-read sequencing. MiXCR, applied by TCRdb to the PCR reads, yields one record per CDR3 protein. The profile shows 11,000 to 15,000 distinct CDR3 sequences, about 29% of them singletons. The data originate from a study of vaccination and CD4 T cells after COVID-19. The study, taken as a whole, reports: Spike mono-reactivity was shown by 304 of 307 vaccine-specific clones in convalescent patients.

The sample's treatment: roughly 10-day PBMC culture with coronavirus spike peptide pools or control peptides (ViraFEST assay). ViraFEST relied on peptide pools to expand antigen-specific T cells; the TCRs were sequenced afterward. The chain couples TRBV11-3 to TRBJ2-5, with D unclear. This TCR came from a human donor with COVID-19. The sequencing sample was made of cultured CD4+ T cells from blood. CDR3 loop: CASSLFLAEETQYF. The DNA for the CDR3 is TGTGCCAGCAGCTTATTTTTGGCGGAAGAGACCCAGTACTTC.